The present T cell receptor beta chain was sequenced within a study of cytomegalovirus exposure and HLA in healthy donors. Overall study findings and caveats: Three CMV-associated chains proved CMV antigen-specific in vitro. Fewer N-insertions than the roughly 670-donor mean were reportedly shown by an Asian-associated ancestry cluster in a later analysis. Cytomegalovirus-associated status was assigned to roughly 160 TCR beta chains. Apart from CMV serostatus, no immune exposure information was available.

V shed 4 bases and J shed 4 bases, with 14 bases lying between them. CDR1 and CDR2 from the germline V gene are SGHRS and YFSETQ. The CDR3 covers 15 residues. In the PCR, 60 Vbeta and 13 Jbeta primers were used. Profiling relied on immunoSEQ multiplex PCR, and the TCRdb table lists in-frame clones only, not all of them. The sample lists approximately 140,000 clones, roughly 82% occurring once. In regard to this clone: Its antigen remains unidentified.

The chain is built from TRBV5-1 and TRBJ2-2; D remains ambiguous. The specimen sequenced was PBMCs. The clonotype originates from a man younger than 35 in good health and CMV-seropositive. In nucleotides, the CDR3 is TGCGCCAGCAGCCCTGCCGGGTTTGGCACCGGGGAGCTGTTTTTT. Translation gives CASSPAGFGTGELFF.